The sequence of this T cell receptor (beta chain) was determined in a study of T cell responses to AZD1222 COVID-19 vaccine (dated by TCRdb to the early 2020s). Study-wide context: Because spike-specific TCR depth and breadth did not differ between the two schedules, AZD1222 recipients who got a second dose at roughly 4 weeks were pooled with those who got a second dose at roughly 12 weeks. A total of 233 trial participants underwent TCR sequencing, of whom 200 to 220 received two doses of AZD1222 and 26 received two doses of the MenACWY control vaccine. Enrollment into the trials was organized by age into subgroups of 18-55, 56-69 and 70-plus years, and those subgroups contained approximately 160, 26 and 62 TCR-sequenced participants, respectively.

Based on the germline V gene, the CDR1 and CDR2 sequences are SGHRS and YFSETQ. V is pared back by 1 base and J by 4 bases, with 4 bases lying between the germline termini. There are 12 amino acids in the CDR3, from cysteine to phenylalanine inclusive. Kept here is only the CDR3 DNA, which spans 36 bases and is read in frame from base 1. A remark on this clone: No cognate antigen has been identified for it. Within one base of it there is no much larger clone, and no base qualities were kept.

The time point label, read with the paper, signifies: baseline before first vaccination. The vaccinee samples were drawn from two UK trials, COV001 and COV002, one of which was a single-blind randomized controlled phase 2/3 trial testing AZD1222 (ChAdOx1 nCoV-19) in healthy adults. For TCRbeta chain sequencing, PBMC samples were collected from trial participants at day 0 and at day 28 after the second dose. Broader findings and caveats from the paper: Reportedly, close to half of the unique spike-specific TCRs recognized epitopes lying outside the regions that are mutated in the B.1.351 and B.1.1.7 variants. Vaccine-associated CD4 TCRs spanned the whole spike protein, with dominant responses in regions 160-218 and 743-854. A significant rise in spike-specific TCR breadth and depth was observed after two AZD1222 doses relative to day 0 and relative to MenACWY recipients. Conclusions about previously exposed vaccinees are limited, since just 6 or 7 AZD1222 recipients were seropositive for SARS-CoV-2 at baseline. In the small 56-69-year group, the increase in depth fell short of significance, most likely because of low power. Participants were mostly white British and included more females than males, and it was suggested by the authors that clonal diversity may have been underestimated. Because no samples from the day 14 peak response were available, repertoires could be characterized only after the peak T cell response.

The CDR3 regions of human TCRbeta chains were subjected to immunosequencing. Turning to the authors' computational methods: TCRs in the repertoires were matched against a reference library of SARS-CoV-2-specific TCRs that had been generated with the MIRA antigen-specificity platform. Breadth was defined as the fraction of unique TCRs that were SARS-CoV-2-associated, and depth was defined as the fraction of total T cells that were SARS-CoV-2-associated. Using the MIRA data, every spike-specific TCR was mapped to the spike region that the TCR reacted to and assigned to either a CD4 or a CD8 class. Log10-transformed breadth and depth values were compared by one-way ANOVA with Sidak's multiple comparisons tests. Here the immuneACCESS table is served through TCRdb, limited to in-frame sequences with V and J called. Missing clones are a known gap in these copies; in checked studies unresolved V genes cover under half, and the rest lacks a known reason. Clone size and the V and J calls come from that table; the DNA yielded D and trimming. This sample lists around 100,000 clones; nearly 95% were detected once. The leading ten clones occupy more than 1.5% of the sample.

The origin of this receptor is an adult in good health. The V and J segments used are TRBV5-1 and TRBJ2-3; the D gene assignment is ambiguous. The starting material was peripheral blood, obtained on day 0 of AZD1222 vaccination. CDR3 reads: CASSLNSDTQYF. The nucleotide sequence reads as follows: TGCGCCAGCAGCTTGAACTCAGATACGCAGTATTTT.